This T cell receptor (beta chain) was captured in a study of shared clonotypes between healthy human individuals. Whole-study findings and limits: Across a handful of donors, naive CD4 shared approximately 4.5%, naive CD8 more than 3%, memory CD4 2% to 2.5%, memory CD8 0.4% to 0.5%. Investigators expected sequencing depth to affect clonotype sharing among donors.

Comment on this clone: The antigen remains unidentified.

As handled by the study authors: For the immunoSEQ data, sequences were junction-only without quality scores, so filtering differed. The repertoire was sequenced with immunoSEQ multiplex PCR; TCRdb's copy has only in-frame clones and lacks some. V and J calls and clone size are those listed in that table; D and trimming were worked out from the DNA. The table includes around 2,100,000 clones, roughly 95% detected once. This CDR3 spans 14 amino acids. Germline CDR1 SGHVS, CDR2 FQNEAQ. Between the trimmed V and J ends, which lost 5 bases and 8 bases, there was a span of 16 bases. Naive CD8 cells, CD45RO-negative and positively selected for CCR7, excluded terminally differentiated effector memory CD45RA+ cells. The donors, all of them Caucasian adults, lived in Nashville, Tennessee.

Material for sequencing was naive CD8+ T cells sorted from blood. This TCR derives from a man younger than 35 in good health. The gene calls are TRBV7-8 and TRBJ2-1, with no clear D. CDR3: CASSPLYFADEQFF. The DNA of the CDR3 is TGTGCCAGCAGCCCCTTGTATTTCGCCGATGAGCAGTTCTTC.